The clone carrying this TCR beta chain is a singleton in its sample. These data come from a study of blood T cell repertoires in COVID-19. As for the study in general: T cells, B-cell-depleted T cells, or PBMCs supplied cDNA or gDNA.

As processed by the authors: Amplification with reference gene primers provided the estimates of nucleated cell counts. Libraries were prepared by immunoSEQ multiplex PCR; TCRdb keeps only in-frame clonotypes and omits some of them. V, J and clone size are those of that table, while D and trimming were read from the DNA. The table includes about 80,000 clones, approximately 89% detected once. Germline CDR1 reads LNHNV; CDR2 reads YYDKDF (reference sequence). CDR3 size: 20 residues. The V segment lost 1 base and the J segment 5 bases; nucleotides outside the gene matches: 16. The rearrangement joins TRBV15 to TRBJ2-1; TRBD2 matches 11 bases. This sequence was found in a man in his 70s with active or convalescent COVID-19. The sequenced sample consisted of peripheral blood. The chain's CDR3 is CATSRVFSGGAKSLNNEQFF. The CDR3 nucleotides are TGTGCCACCAGCAGAGTATTTAGCGGGGGGGCCAAGTCCTTGAACAATGAGCAGTTCTTC.